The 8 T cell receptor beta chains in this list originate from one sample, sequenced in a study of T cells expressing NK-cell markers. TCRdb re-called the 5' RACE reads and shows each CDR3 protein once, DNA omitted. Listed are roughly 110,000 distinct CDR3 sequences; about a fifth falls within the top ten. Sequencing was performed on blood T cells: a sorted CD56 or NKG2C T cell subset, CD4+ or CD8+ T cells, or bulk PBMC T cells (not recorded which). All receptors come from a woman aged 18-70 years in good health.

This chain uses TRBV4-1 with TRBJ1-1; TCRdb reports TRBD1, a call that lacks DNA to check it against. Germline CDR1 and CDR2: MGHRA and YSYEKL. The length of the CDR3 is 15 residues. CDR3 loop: CASSHGTGANTEAFF.

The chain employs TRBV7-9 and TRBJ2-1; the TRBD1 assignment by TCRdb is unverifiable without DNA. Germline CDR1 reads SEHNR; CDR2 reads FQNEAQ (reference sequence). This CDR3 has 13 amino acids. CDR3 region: CASSSYALMKQFF.

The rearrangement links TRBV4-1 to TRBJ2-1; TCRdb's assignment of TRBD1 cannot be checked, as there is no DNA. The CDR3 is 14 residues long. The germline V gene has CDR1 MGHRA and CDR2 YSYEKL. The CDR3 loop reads CASSQVGGHNEQFF.

Here the CDR3 reads CASSSGGVWENIQYF. J is TRBJ2-4 and V is TRBV5-6; TCRdb picks TRBD2, but there is no DNA to check that call. Germline CDR1 reads SGHDT; CDR2 reads YYEEEE. The CDR3 runs 15 residues.

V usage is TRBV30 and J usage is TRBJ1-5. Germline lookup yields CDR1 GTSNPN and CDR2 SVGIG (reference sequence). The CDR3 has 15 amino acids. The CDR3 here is CAWSVGGYSNQPQHF.

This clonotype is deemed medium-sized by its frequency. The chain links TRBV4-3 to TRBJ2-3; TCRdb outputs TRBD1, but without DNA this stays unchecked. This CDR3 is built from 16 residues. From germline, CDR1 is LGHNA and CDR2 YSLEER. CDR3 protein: CASSQDLGGGTDTQYF.

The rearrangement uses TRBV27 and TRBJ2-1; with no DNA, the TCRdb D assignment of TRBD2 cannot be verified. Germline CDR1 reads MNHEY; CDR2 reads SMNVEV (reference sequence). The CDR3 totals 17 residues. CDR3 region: CASSRQGSSGRWNEQFF.

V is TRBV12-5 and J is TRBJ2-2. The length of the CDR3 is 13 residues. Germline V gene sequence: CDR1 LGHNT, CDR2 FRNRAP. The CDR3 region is CASGSFPAGELFF.